This T cell receptor beta chain was found in a study of cytomegalovirus exposure and HLA in healthy donors. Study results and limitations: The sole available immune exposure information was CMV serostatus.

V was cut by 5 bases and J by 7 bases, with 8 bases left in between. CDR3 length: 11 residues. Per the germline V gene, CDR1 is SEHNR and CDR2 is FQNEAQ (reference sequence). Use of 60 Vbeta and 13 Jbeta primers characterized the PCR. In the study's own analysis: There were around 78 million unique TCR beta chains by a later count, and about 11 million of them were shared. The data were produced by immunoSEQ multiplex PCR, yet TCRdb's version contains in-frame clones alone and is incomplete. Clone size and the V and J calls come from that table; the DNA yielded D and trimming. The table shows around 150,000 clones, with 82% occurring only once. Note on this clone: Its target is unknown.

The rearrangement links TRBV7-9 to TRBJ1-2; TRBD1 is a possible D gene (5 bases). The sample was PBMCs. The sequence was obtained from a young man in good health and CMV-seropositive. CDR3 nucleotides: TGTGCCAGCAGCAGCAGGGTTGGCTACACCTTC. Translation: CASSSRVGYTF.